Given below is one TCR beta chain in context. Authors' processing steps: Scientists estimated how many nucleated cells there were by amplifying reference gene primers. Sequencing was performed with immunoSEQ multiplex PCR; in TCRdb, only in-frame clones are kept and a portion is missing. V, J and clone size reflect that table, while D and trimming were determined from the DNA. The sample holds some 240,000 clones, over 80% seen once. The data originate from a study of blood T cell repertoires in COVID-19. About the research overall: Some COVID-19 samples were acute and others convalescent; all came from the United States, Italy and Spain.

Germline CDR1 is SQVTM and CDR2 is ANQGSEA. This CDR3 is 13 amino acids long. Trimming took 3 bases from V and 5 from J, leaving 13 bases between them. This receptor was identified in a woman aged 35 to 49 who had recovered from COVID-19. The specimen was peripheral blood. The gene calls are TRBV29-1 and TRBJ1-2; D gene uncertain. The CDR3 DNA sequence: TGCAGCGTTGACCTTGGCAGGTGGTATGGCTACACCTTC. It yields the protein CSVDLGRWYGYTF. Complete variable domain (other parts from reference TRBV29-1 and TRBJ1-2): SAVISQKPSRDICQRGTSLTIQCQVDSQVTMMFWYRQQPGQSLTLIATANQGSEATYESGFVIDKFPISRPNLTFSTLTVSNMSPEDSSIYLCSVDLGRWYGYTFGSGTRLTVV.